The 7 T cell receptor beta chains below were found in one sample sequenced in a study of T cell changes during pregnancy in multiple sclerosis. The protocol was immunoSEQ multiplex PCR, while the TCRdb copy is restricted to in-frame clones and leaves out a portion. The table includes 25,000 to 30,000 clones, roughly 89% detected once. The sequencing here drew on CD4+ T cells from peripheral blood mononuclear cells, taken in the first trimester of pregnancy. The receptors were gathered from a female donor in good health, enrolled as a control in a pregnancy study.

V gene TRBV27 combines with J gene TRBJ1-4, with D tentatively TRBD1 (5 bases). CDR3 length: 15 amino acids. CDR1 and CDR2 (germline): MNHEY, SMNVEV (reference sequence). Between the trimmed V and J ends, which lost 5 bases and 8 bases, there was a span of 18 bases. The CDR3 is CASSAYGAEGEKLFF. CDR3 DNA sequence: TGTGCCAGCAGTGCCTATGGGGCGGAGGGCGAAAAACTGTTTTTT.

The chain joins TRBV18 to TRBJ2-3, with D maybe TRBD1 (6 bases). The germline V and J ends were trimmed by 2 bases and 1 base, with 13 bases remaining between them. CDR1 is KGHSH, CDR2 LQKENI, per germline. This CDR3 is 16 amino acids long. CDR3 amino acids: CASSPFRDIRTDTQYF. CDR3 nucleotides: TGTGCCAGCTCACCATTCCGGGACATACGCACAGATACGCAGTATTTT.

The rearrangement uses TRBV14 and TRBJ1-1; TRBD1 is a possible D gene (6 bases). V lost 2 bases and J 0 bases, leaving 10 bases between the germline ends. In germline, CDR1 is SGHDN, CDR2 FVKESK. The CDR3 is 15 amino acids. The CDR3, as DNA: TGTGCCAGCAGCCAACACACAGGGTTGAACACTGAAGCTTTCTTT. This codes for CASSQHTGLNTEAFF. Based on the CDR3 plus reference TRBV14 and TRBJ1-1, the full variable domain is EAGVTQFPSHSVIEKGQTVTLRCDPISGHDNLYWYRRVMGKEIKFLLHFVKESKQDESGMPNNRFLAERTGGTYSTLKVQPAELEDSGVYFCASSQHTGLNTEAFFGQGTRLTVV.

The chain is built from TRBV7-9 and TRBJ2-2, with a tentative D call TRBD1 (5 bases). V lost 5 bases to trimming and J lost 4 bases, with 11 bases between them. CDR3 length: 14 amino acids. The V gene's germline CDR1 is SEHNR and CDR2 FQNEAQ (reference sequence). The CDR3: CASSNSRGTGELFF. In DNA form, the CDR3 reads TGTGCCAGCAGCAACTCTAGGGGCACCGGGGAGCTGTTTTTT.

This clone appeared a single time. The chain is built from TRBV27 and TRBJ2-5; the match to TRBD2 covers 10 bases. With 5 bases clipped from V and 0 bases from J, the junction kept 12 bases outside the gene matches. The CDR3 runs to 18 residues. CDR1 MNHEY and CDR2 SMNVEV come from the germline V gene (reference sequence). CDR3 residues: CASSRKPDGLADQETQYF. In nucleotides, the CDR3 is TGTGCCAGCAGTAGAAAACCGGACGGACTAGCGGACCAAGAGACCCAGTACTTC.

V and J are TRBV15 and TRBJ2-7, with TRBD1 as a possible D gene (5 bases). Germline V CDR1 and CDR2: LNHNV, YYDKDF (reference sequence). The CDR3 contains 15 residues. Trimming took 1 base from V and 5 from J, leaving 15 bases between them. CDR3: CATSRGGTRTHEQYF. As DNA, the CDR3 is TGTGCCACCAGCAGAGGGGGCACAAGGACCCACGAGCAGTACTTC. The entire variable domain, with the rest obtained from reference TRBV15 and TRBJ2-7, is as follows: DAMVIQNPRYQVTQFGKPVTLSCSQTLNHNVMYWYQQKSSQAPKLLFHYYDKDFNNEADTPDNFQSRRPNTSFCFLDIRSPGLGDTAMYLCATSRGGTRTHEQYFGPGTRLTVT.

V usage is TRBV11-2 and J usage is TRBJ1-1; D might be TRBD1 (6 bases). CDR3 length: 14 amino acids. Germline V CDR1 and CDR2: SGHAT, FQNNGV. V was cut by 0 bases and J by 8 bases, with 13 bases left in between. This CDR3 is CASSLEQGLTEAFF. Here the CDR3 DNA reads TGTGCCAGCAGCTTAGAACAGGGCCTAACGGAAGCTTTCTTT.